The next 13 T cell receptor beta chains were all read from a single sample in a study of T cells in Graves' hyperthyroidism and ophthalmopathy. RNA transcripts were the template for amplifying TCR beta CDR3 regions. HTBI primers were employed in a first-round RT-PCR of the TCR CDR3. Each CDR3 protein is one row after TCRdb ran MiXCR on the multiplex PCR reads. This sample has a few hundred thousand distinct CDR3 sequences, with about 15% found just once. The sample comprised blood. The receptors derive from a young woman with Graves' hyperthyroidism that later progressed to Graves' ophthalmopathy.

This sequence joins TRBV2 and TRBJ1-1; no firm D call. This CDR3 region has 11 residues. Germline V gene data show CDR1 as SNHLY and CDR2 as FYNNEI. Trimming took 8 bases from V and 1 from J, leaving 5 bases between them. The DNA for the CDR3 is TGTGCCAGCCTGGGGAACACTGAAGCTTTCTTT. It translates to CASLGNTEAFF.

At least ten counts were recorded for this clonotype. The chain links TRBV6-2 or TRBV6-3 to TRBJ1-6; 12 bases map to TRBD1. This CDR3 is 18 amino acids long. V lost 2 bases, J lost 10 bases, and 12 bases stayed unmatched. Per germline, CDR1 MNHEY and CDR2 SVGEGT. The CDR3 nucleotides are TGTGCCAGCAGTTACGGTCCCGGGACAGGGGGCGCGCGATCACCCCTCCACTTT. Protein: CASSYGPGTGGARSPLHF.

The V call is TRBV5-5, the J call TRBJ1-1; D perhaps matches TRBD1 (5 bases). Germline V lookup: CDR1 SGHKS, CDR2 YYEKEE (reference sequence). Deletions cut 2 bases from V and 7 bases from J, with 9 bases between. This CDR3 has 12 amino acids. The CDR3 spells CASSFQGVEAFF. CDR3 in DNA: TGTGCCAGCAGCTTTCAGGGCGTTGAAGCTTTCTTT.

This clonotype has more than one count but fewer than ten. The rearrangement links TRBV7-2 to TRBJ1-6, with a possible D match to TRBD1 (5 bases). Per the germline V gene, CDR1 is SGHTA and CDR2 is FQGNSA. The length of the CDR3 is 13 residues. Trimming took off 3 bases at V and 7 bases at J, with 7 bases between the two ends. The CDR3 loop is CASSFTGNSPLHF. The CDR3 region has the DNA TGTGCCAGCAGCTTTACAGGAAATTCACCCCTCCACTTT.

This clonotype was detected many times. The J gene is TRBJ2-7, the V gene TRBV20-1; no definite D call. The germline V gene encodes CDR1 DFQATT and CDR2 SNEGSKA (reference sequence). The CDR3 loop spans 15 amino acids. V was cut by 5 bases and J by 0 bases, with 17 bases left in between. DNA for the CDR3: TGCAGTGCTCCACTTTCAGACAAGGCCTCCTACGAGCAGTACTTC. Its protein is CSAPLSDKASYEQYF.

There are many counts of this clonotype. This sequence joins TRBV5-1 and TRBJ2-1, with 7 bases aligning to TRBD2. This CDR3 is 14 amino acids long. V was clipped by 2 bases and J by 6 bases; unmatched bases: 5. CDR1 and CDR2 (germline): SGHRS, YFSETQ. The CDR3 DNA is TGCGCCAGCAGCTTTTCTAGCGGAAGCAATGAGCAGTTCTTC. Its translation is CASSFSSGSNEQFF. The whole variable domain, remainder taken from reference TRBV5-1 and TRBJ2-1, is KAGVTQTPRYLIKTRGQQVTLSCSPISGHRSVSWYQQTPGQGLQFLFEYFSETQRNKGNFPGRFSGRQFSNSRSEMNVSTLELGDSALYLCASSFSSGSNEQFFGPGTRLTVL.

About this clonotype: A clone one base away is much larger, so this may be a read error. The chain links TRBV15 to TRBJ1-2; D gene ambiguous. V was clipped by 4 bases and J by 2 bases, with 14 bases between them. Per the germline V gene, CDR1 is LNHNV and CDR2 is YYDKDF (reference sequence). This CDR3 is built from 15 residues. This CDR3 reads CATSTSLKDNYGYTF. The DNA for the CDR3 is TGTGCCACCAGCACTTCTCTCAAGGACAACTATGGCTACACCTTC.

This clonotype was counted ten times or more. The chain recombines TRBV2 with TRBJ1-4, with D tentatively TRBD1 (5 bases). This CDR3 region has 13 residues. Deletions cut 2 bases from V and 13 bases from J, with 14 bases between. Germline V gene sequence: CDR1 SNHLY, CDR2 FYNNEI. This CDR3 is CASSEMGRGGLFF. The CDR3 coding sequence is TGTGCCAGCAGTGAAATGGGACGGGGGGGACTGTTTTTT.

This clonotype showed up many times. The chain uses TRBV7-8 and TRBJ2-1; TRBD2 agrees at 11 bases. CDR3 length equals 16 residues. The ends lost 5 bases at V and 5 bases at J; junction bases unmatched: 8. Per the germline V gene, CDR1 is SGHVS and CDR2 is FQNEAQ. The CDR3 region is CASSPRTSGYHNEQFF. The CDR3 DNA sequence: TGTGCCAGCAGCCCGAGGACTAGCGGGTACCACAATGAGCAGTTCTTC.

This clonotype was recorded a few times. This chain links TRBV6-2 or TRBV6-3 with TRBJ2-3, with 13 bases that match TRBD2. V gave up 5 bases and J gave up 10 bases; unmatched junction bases: 9. Germline V gene lookup returns CDR1 MNHEY and CDR2 SVGEGT. The CDR3 length is 15 residues. CDR3 amino acids: CASSPGTSGIRAQYF. The CDR3, as DNA: TGTGCCAGCAGTCCCGGGACTAGCGGGATTCGGGCGCAGTATTTT.

The table lists this clonotype with many counts. The chain links TRBV12-3 or TRBV12-4 to TRBJ1-1, with 7 bases aligning to TRBD1. The trim removed 7 bases at V and 0 bases at J, leaving 5 bases unmatched. The CDR3 extends over 14 amino acids. The CDR3 nucleotides read TGTGCCAGCACTCCCGGGACAGTGAACACTGAAGCTTTCTTT. Translated: CASTPGTVNTEAFF.

The chain links TRBV6-1 to TRBJ2-1; D perhaps matches TRBD2 (7 bases). This CDR3 contains 14 residues. The V and J ends lost 5 bases and 9 bases respectively, with 17 bases between them. In germline, CDR1 is MNHNS, CDR2 SASEGT. The CDR3 here is CASSTGGRQSEQFF. CDR3 nucleotides: TGTGCCAGCAGTACCGGGGGGCGCCAGAGTGAGCAGTTCTTC.

There are many counts of this clonotype. The rearrangement uses TRBV12-5 and TRBJ2-3, with a possible D match to TRBD1 (5 bases). The CDR3 covers 14 residues. Looked up from germline, CDR1 is LGHNT and CDR2 is FRNRAP. V lost 6 bases and J lost 2, with 12 bases in between. In DNA, the CDR3 is TGTGCTAGTGGCACAGGCGAGTCCACAGATACGCAGTATTTT. Translated: CASGTGESTDTQYF. Complete variable domain (other parts from reference TRBV12-5 and TRBJ2-3): DARVTQTPRHKVTEMGQEVTMRCQPILGHNTVFWYRQTMMQGLELLAYFRNRAPLDDSGMPKDRFSAEMPDATLATLKIQPSEPRDSAVYFCASGTGESTDTQYFGPGTRLTVL.